The subject of this entry is one T cell receptor (beta chain). What it binds is not known. A template switching step contributed a universal primer site, while unique molecular identifiers were present in the cDNA. MiXCR, run by TCRdb on the 5' RACE reads, gives a single entry per CDR3 protein. The table has about 530,000 distinct CDR3 sequences, 20% to 25% seen once. These data originate in a study of identical twins. Study outcomes and limitations: Conclusions came from cross-sectional statistical analysis, not from following the same donors.

Trimming cost V 5 bases and J 8 bases; bases outside gene matches: 7. The CDR3 has 13 amino acids. The germline gives CDR1 SGHVS, CDR2 FNYEAQ. This sample also belongs to another study, concerning yellow fever vaccine responses in identical twins. That work contributes: After vaccination, twins' T cell response reportedly seemed partly convergent, partly personalized.

The rearrangement links TRBV7-6 to TRBJ1-2; the match to TRBD1 covers 8 bases. The TCR originated in a woman under 30 in good health. Sequencing was performed on CD4+ T cells sorted from blood. The CDR3 region is CASSDTGGTGYTF. In nucleotides, the CDR3 is TGTGCCAGCAGCGACACAGGGGGAACGGGCTACACCTTC.